The rows below give T cell receptor beta chains drawn from one sample of a study of Ad26.COV2.S vaccination and SARS-CoV-2 variants. The data were produced by immunoSEQ multiplex PCR, yet TCRdb's version contains in-frame clones alone and is incomplete. The repertoire includes about 680,000 clones, more than 80% of them detected once, and approximately 1.5% sits in the top ten. Sequenced here: peripheral blood, sampled in a trial of Ad26.COV2.S vaccine versus placebo. The receptors were sampled from a person between 18 and 59 years old who received the Ad26.COV2.S COVID-19 vaccine or a placebo. Each CDR3 is given without its conserved first and last residue. A D gene is named only where the DNA matches it firmly.

D	V	J	CDR3
.	TRBV11-3	TRBJ2-7	ASSSYQGNNEQY
.	TRBV5-1	TRBJ1-4	ASSSSATNEKLF
.	TRBV30	TRBJ1-6	AWSPGDSPLH
.	TRBV6-6	TRBJ1-4	ASGRATNEKLF
.	TRBV19	TRBJ2-7	ASRPTGGAGSEQY
.	TRBV25-1	TRBJ2-7	ASTKGFNYEQY
.	TRBV3-1/TRBV3-2	TRBJ1-1	ASSLLNTEAF
.	TRBV11-3	TRBJ2-5	ASSSNSHPETQY
TRBD1	TRBV27	TRBJ1-6	ASSLRGQGANSPLH
.	TRBV7-9	TRBJ1-4	ASSLGPVEKLF
TRBD2	TRBV7-9	TRBJ2-5	ASSTGGDQY
.	TRBV6-5	TRBJ2-3	ASSYSGIGTDTQY
TRBD1	TRBV7-9	TRBJ2-7	ASSFSFGQGYEQY
.	TRBV6-2/TRBV6-3	TRBJ1-1	ASSYRFATEAF
TRBD1	TRBV3-1/TRBV3-2	TRBJ1-5	ASSFGQGKAQPQH
TRBD1	TRBV5-1	TRBJ1-4	ASARQGAFLEEKLF